These 24 T cell receptor beta chains came from one sample sequenced in a study of post-analysis software for immune sequencing data. Their specific antigens are unknown. Points from the study as a whole: Elevated frequency relative to controls characterized several TRBV segments in patients, TRBV5-6, TRBV5-1 and TRBV20-1 among them.

The TCR beta cDNA libraries contained unique molecular identifiers. TCRdb re-called the PCR reads through MiXCR, storing one row per CDR3 protein. The data contain fewer than 600,000 distinct CDR3 sequences, under 55% of them singletons. The sample was blood. The receptor set was obtained from a girl between 10 and 17 years old with multiple sclerosis.

V gene TRBV6-5 combines with J gene TRBJ2-1; TRBD2 matches 12 bases. This CDR3 is 17 amino acids long. V was clipped by 0 bases and J by 5 bases; unmatched bases: 5. CDR1 MNHEY and CDR2 SVGAGI come from the germline V gene. CDR3 residues: CASSYSTSGRVDNEQFF. For the CDR3, the DNA is TGTGCCAGCAGTTACTCGACTAGCGGGAGAGTTGACAATGAGCAGTTCTTC.

V usage is TRBV7-3 and J usage is TRBJ2-1; 11 nucleotides match TRBD2. This CDR3 has 16 amino acids. Germline V lookup: CDR1 SGHTA, CDR2 FQGTGA. The junction had 6 bases not matched to a gene; V was cut back by 1 base and J by 7 bases. CDR3 amino acids: CASSLIGTSGQNEQFF. The CDR3 DNA follows: TGTGCCAGCAGCTTAATTGGGACTAGCGGCCAGAATGAGCAGTTCTTC.

This clonotype was counted only a few times. V usage is TRBV20-1 and J usage is TRBJ1-1, with D maybe TRBD1 (6 bases). Trimming left V 5 bases short and J 5 bases short, with 18 bases between. This CDR3 spans 14 amino acids. Per germline, CDR1 DFQATT and CDR2 SNEGSKA (reference sequence). The CDR3 reads CSASLQGTGTEAFF. CDR3 coding DNA: TGCAGTGCTTCCCTCCAGGGGACGGGGACTGAAGCTTTCTTT.

This chain connects TRBV19 to TRBJ1-5; the match to TRBD1 covers 8 bases. This CDR3 region has 16 residues. Unmatched junction bases numbered 14, after V lost 7 bases and J lost 6 bases. Germline V gene sequence: CDR1 LNHDA, CDR2 SQIVND (reference sequence). DNA of the CDR3: TGTGCCAGTACCCCGGGTCCAGGGGGCCCCAGTCAGCCCCAGCATTTT. Translated, it gives CASTPGPGGPSQPQHF.

The chain employs TRBV6-1 and TRBJ2-5, with 9 bases identical to TRBD2. The CDR3 runs 15 residues. V shed 6 bases, J shed 5 bases, and the junction held 10 bases outside the gene matches. Germline V gene lookup returns CDR1 MNHNS and CDR2 SASEGT. In nucleotides, the CDR3 is TGTGCCAGCAGGGGGACTAGCAGGATTGGGGAGACCCAGTACTTC. It is translated as CASRGTSRIGETQYF.

This clonotype turned up a few times. V usage is TRBV10-3 and J usage is TRBJ2-1; 9 bases align to TRBD2. Germline V gene sequence: CDR1 ENHRY, CDR2 SYGVKD. The V and J ends lost 3 bases and 1 base, in that order; junction bases with no gene match: 10. There are 18 residues in the CDR3. This chain's CDR3 is CAISDPRGSGSSYNEQFF. The CDR3 nucleotides are TGTGCCATCAGTGATCCCCGAGGTAGCGGGAGTTCCTACAATGAGCAGTTCTTC.

The gene calls are TRBV3-1 and TRBJ2-1; 10 nucleotides line up with TRBD2. Germline V gene lookup returns CDR1 LGHDT and CDR2 YNNKEL (reference sequence). V dropped 2 bases and J dropped 12; count of bases not matched to a gene: 1. The CDR3 is 12 amino acids. The CDR3 region is CASSQLAGAQFF. The CDR3 DNA sequence: TGTGCCAGCAGCCAACTAGCGGGAGCGCAGTTCTTC.

This clonotype was counted a few times. This chain connects TRBV12-3 or TRBV12-4 to TRBJ2-1; no firm D call. The CDR3 extends over 12 amino acids. Trimming left V 5 bases short and J 13 bases short, with 15 bases between. In DNA, the CDR3 is TGTGCCAGCAGTCGTGACCGAGTGAGACAGTTCTTC. It yields the protein CASSRDRVRQFF.

The chain has TRBV29-1 and TRBJ2-7, with no clear D. Germline V gene sequence: CDR1 SQVTM, CDR2 ANQGSEA. V lost 0 bases and J lost 0, with 9 bases in between. This CDR3 contains 14 residues. Here the CDR3 DNA reads TGCAGCGTTGAAGATCAGGAGAGCTCCTACGAGCAGTACTTC. Its translation: CSVEDQESSYEQYF.

The V call is TRBV18, the J call TRBJ2-1, with TRBD2 identical over 9 bases. The CDR3 is 13 amino acids. V was clipped by 8 bases and J by 9 bases; unmatched bases: 8. Germline V gene data show CDR1 as KGHSH and CDR2 as LQKENI. As DNA, the CDR3 is TGTGCCAGCGTCGCGGGAGGGTCGGGTGAGCAGTTCTTC. It is translated as CASVAGGSGEQFF.

This chain joins TRBV4-1 and TRBJ1-6; TRBD1 matches 8 bases. The germline V gene encodes CDR1 MGHRA and CDR2 YSYEKL. Trimming removed 5 bases from V and 9 bases from J; junction bases left unmatched: 6. The CDR3 length is 14 residues. CDR3 sequence: CASSEQGERSPLHF. The CDR3 coding sequence is TGCGCCAGCAGCGAACAGGGGGAGCGTTCACCCCTCCACTTT.

The chain recombines TRBV7-2 with TRBJ2-1; D is undetermined. The germline V gene encodes CDR1 SGHTA and CDR2 FQGNSA. V was pared by 1 base and J by 3 bases, with 7 bases between. CDR3 length: 14 amino acids. CDR3 sequence reads: CASSLVTGYNEQFF. The DNA of the CDR3 is TGTGCCAGCAGCTTAGTAACGGGCTACAATGAGCAGTTCTTC.

This clonotype was seen a handful of times. CDR3 bases: TGTGCCAGCAGTCCGGGGACTAGCGGGACCACGTGGTTCTTC. It translates to CASSPGTSGTTWFF. V and J are TRBV28 and TRBJ2-1; TRBD2 agrees at 13 bases. J lost 15 bases, V lost 5 bases, and 10 bases had no gene match. Germline CDR1 is MDHEN and CDR2 is SYDVKM. CDR3 length equals 14 residues.

The chain recombines TRBV20-1 with TRBJ2-3; the D gene is possibly TRBD1 (6 bases). CDR1 DFQATT and CDR2 SNEGSKA come from the germline V gene (reference sequence). The CDR3 is 12 amino acids. V was cut by 3 bases and J by 4 bases, with 8 bases left in between. The CDR3 nucleotides are TGCAGTGCTAGTGAGGGGGCAGATACGCAGTATTTT. It codes for CSASEGADTQYF.

This clonotype was seen more than once but under ten times. The rearrangement links TRBV20-1 to TRBJ2-7; 7 bases map to TRBD1. The CDR3 is made up of 14 amino acids. Germline V gene lookup returns CDR1 DFQATT and CDR2 SNEGSKA (reference sequence). The V and J ends lost 6 bases and 2 bases, in that order; junction bases with no gene match: 10. The CDR3 nucleotides read TGCAGTGCCCACTACCGGGACAGAGCCTACGAGCAGTACTTC. Protein: CSAHYRDRAYEQYF.

The V and J genes are TRBV28 and TRBJ2-5, with D maybe TRBD2 (5 bases). The J call may be in error: the DNA end matches TRBJ2-7 better. This CDR3 has 14 residues. Germline lookup yields CDR1 MDHEN and CDR2 SYDVKM. In DNA form, the CDR3 reads TGTGCCAGCAGTTTACGGCGAGGGACCTACGAGCAGTACTTC. It codes for CASSLRRGTYEQYF.

This clonotype was detected only a few times. The chain joins TRBV20-1 to TRBJ1-2, with D hard to call. In germline, CDR1 is DFQATT, CDR2 SNEGSKA (reference sequence). Trimming removed 3 bases at V and 9 bases at J, with 11 bases between. There are 11 residues in the CDR3. The CDR3 loop is CSASLLGSYTF. CDR3 bases: TGCAGTGCTAGTCTTTTGGGAAGCTACACCTTC.

This clonotype was found many times. The chain is built from TRBV18 and TRBJ2-1; 10 bases map to TRBD1. Germline V gene data show CDR1 as KGHSH and CDR2 as LQKENI. This CDR3 is built from 16 residues. The V gene end was trimmed by 1 base and the J gene end by 2 bases; junction bases not matched to a gene: 2. The CDR3 here is CASSPLGTGAYNEQFF. Here the CDR3 DNA reads TGTGCCAGCTCACCACTAGGGACAGGGGCCTACAATGAGCAGTTCTTC.

The sample holds one count of this clonotype. The chain employs TRBV12-3 or TRBV12-4 and TRBJ1-1, with TRBD1 as a possible D gene (5 bases). Trimming took off 10 bases at V and 4 bases at J, with 16 bases between the two ends. This CDR3 spans 13 amino acids. CDR3: CANSRGAITEAFF. CDR3 coding DNA: TGTGCCAACTCACGCGGGGCTATCACTGAAGCTTTCTTT.

This clonotype was picked up a small number of times. The chain is built from TRBV11-2 and TRBJ2-3, with TRBD2 matching over 11 bases. This CDR3 comprises 16 residues. V shed 3 bases, J shed 0 bases, and the junction held 2 bases outside the gene matches. Germline V lookup: CDR1 SGHAT, CDR2 FQNNGV. Here the CDR3 reads CASSLWTSGSTDTQYF. CDR3 in DNA: TGTGCCAGCAGCTTGTGGACTAGCGGGAGCACAGATACGCAGTATTTT.

J is TRBJ2-1 and V is TRBV6-2 or TRBV6-3; tentative D call: TRBD2 (6 bases). This CDR3 region has 16 residues. Deletions cut 7 bases from V and 4 bases from J, with 20 bases between. Germline CDR1 reads MNHEY; CDR2 reads SVGEGT. The CDR3 is CASKTREDPPYNEQFF. The CDR3 bases are TGTGCCAGCAAAACGAGGGAGGACCCTCCTTACAATGAGCAGTTCTTC.

Points on this clonotype: A much larger clonotype is one base distant, so this may be a read error. The rearrangement joins TRBV28 to TRBJ2-5, with 7 bases identical to TRBD1. The germline V gene has CDR1 MDHEN and CDR2 SYDVKM. This CDR3 comprises 15 residues. V dropped 3 bases and J dropped 4; count of bases not matched to a gene: 8. CDR3 sequence reads: CASSFDRTGRETQYF. In DNA, the CDR3 is TGTGCCAGCAGTTTCGACAGGACAGGTAGAGAGACCCAGTACTTC.

The V gene is TRBV7-2, the J gene TRBJ2-5; maybe TRBD2 (6 bases). Germline V lookup: CDR1 SGHTA, CDR2 FQGNSA. Between the trimmed V and J ends, which lost 6 bases and 11 bases, there was a span of 19 bases. This CDR3 comprises 13 residues. The CDR3 is CASRERLVSEQYF. The DNA for the CDR3 is TGTGCCAGCAGAGAGAGACTAGTCTCTGAGCAGTACTTC.

DNA for the CDR3: TGTGCCAGCAGCTCAGTCGGGGCCGTGAACACTGAAGCTTTCTTT. It encodes CASSSVGAVNTEAFF. The rearrangement uses TRBV7-3 and TRBJ1-1; D is perhaps TRBD1 (5 bases). The CDR3 is made up of 15 amino acids. The germline V gene encodes CDR1 SGHTA and CDR2 FQGTGA. Trimming stripped 4 bases from V and 0 bases from J, with 12 bases between.